These 2 T cell receptor beta chains share one sample of origin, sequenced in a study of CD8 T cells in Susac syndrome. Random hexamers were used to reverse transcribe roughly 0.45 to 1 ug of RNA. TCRdb reanalysed the immunoSEQ multiplex PCR reads using MiXCR and keeps one entry per CDR3 protein. The sample holds some 190,000 distinct CDR3 sequences, about 95% seen once. What was sequenced was CD4+ T cells from PBMCs. Receptors originate from a human donor in good health.

The J gene is TRBJ2-7, the V gene TRBV5-1; D may be TRBD1 (7 bases). The CDR3 runs 17 residues. Per the germline V gene, CDR1 is SGHRS and CDR2 is YFSETQ. V gave up 0 bases and J gave up 2 bases, with 18 bases separating them. Written as DNA, the CDR3 is TGCGCCAGCAGCTTGGGGGGGCGACAGGGAGGCGCCTACGAGCAGTACTTC. This translates into CASSLGGRQGGAYEQYF.

V is TRBV23-1 and J is TRBJ1-4, with D unclear. TRBV23-1 is identified as an open reading frame with a role that is uncertain. V was clipped by 2 bases and J by 10 bases, with 11 bases between them. The CDR3 spans 13 residues. The CDR3 reads CASSQIPLAKLFF. The CDR3 DNA reads as TGCGCCAGCAGTCAAATCCCCCTGGCAAAACTGTTTTTT.